This T cell receptor (beta chain) was found in a study of cytomegalovirus exposure and HLA in healthy donors. Researchers ran the PCR with 60 Vbeta and 13 Jbeta primers. The data were produced by immunoSEQ multiplex PCR, yet TCRdb's version contains in-frame clones alone and is incomplete. The table lists approximately 190,000 clones, about 89% of them singletons. Study-level findings and limits: TCR beta V segments were, for the most part, productive about 87% or about 30% of the time in an earlier analysis.

Remarks on this clone: No antigen is known for it.

CDR3 length: 17 residues. V was clipped by 6 bases and J by 10 bases, with 30 bases between them. Germline CDR1 is LNHDA and CDR2 is SQIVND (reference sequence). The source of this sequence is a man aged 25 to 40 in good health and CMV-seronegative. This chain uses TRBV19 with TRBJ1-1, with D hard to call. Sequenced sample: PBMCs. For the CDR3, the DNA is TGTGCCAGTAGCATGAGACGGTCTAAGCCCGAGGGCGGTTCAGCTTTCTTT. As protein: CASSMRRSKPEGGSAFF.